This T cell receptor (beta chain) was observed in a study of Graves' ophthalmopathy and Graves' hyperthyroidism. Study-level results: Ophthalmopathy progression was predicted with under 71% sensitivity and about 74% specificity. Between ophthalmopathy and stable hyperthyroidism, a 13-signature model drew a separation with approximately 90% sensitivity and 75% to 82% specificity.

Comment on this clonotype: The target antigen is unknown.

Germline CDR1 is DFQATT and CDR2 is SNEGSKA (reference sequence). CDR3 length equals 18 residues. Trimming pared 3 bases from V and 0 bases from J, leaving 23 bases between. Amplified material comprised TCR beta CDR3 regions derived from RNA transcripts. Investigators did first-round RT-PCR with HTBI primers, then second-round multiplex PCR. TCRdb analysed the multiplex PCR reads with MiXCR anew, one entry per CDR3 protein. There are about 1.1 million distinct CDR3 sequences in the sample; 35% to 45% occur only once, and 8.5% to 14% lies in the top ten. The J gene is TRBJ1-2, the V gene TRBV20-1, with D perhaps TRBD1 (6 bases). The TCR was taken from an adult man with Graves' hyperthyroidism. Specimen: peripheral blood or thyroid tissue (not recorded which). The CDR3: CSASGQGSQGLANYGYTF. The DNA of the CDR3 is TGCAGTGCTAGTGGTCAGGGGTCTCAAGGACTAGCTAACTATGGCTACACCTTC.